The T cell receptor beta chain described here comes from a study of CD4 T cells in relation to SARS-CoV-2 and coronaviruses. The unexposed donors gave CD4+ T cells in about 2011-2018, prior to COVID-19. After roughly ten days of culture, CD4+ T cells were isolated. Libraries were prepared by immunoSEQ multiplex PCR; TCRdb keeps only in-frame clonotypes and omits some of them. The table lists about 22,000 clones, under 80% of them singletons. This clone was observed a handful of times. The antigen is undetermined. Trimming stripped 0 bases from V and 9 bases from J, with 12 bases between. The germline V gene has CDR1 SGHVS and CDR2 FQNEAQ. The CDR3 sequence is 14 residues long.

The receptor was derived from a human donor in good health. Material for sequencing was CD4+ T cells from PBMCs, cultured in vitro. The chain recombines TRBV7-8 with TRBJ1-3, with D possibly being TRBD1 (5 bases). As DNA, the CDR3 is TGTGCCAGCAGCTTAGCGCGCCAGGGCGGCACCATATATTTT. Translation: CASSLARQGGTIYF.